This T cell receptor (beta chain) comes out of a study of shared clonotypes between healthy human individuals. Some clones are missing from TCRdb's copy, which holds only in-frame ones; the method was immunoSEQ multiplex PCR. The data show about 800,000 clones, 96% seen once. Naivety among CD8 cells was defined by CD45RO negativity and positive CCR7 selection, thereby excluding terminally differentiated effector memory CD45RA+ cells. General study findings and limits: Only blood was sampled; tissue repertoires likely differ. Though the depth was large, rarefaction showed that sorted-subset sequencing was incomplete.

J lost 8 bases, V lost 8 bases, and 6 bases had no gene match. Germline CDR1 MNHEY, CDR2 SMNVEV (reference sequence). This CDR3 has 13 amino acids. Comment on this clone: Its antigen is as yet unknown.

The sequenced sample was naive CD8+ T cells sorted from blood. This receptor was obtained from a man aged 25 to 45 in good health. The chain has TRBV27 and TRBJ2-2; TRBD2 aligns across 9 bases. The CDR3 spells CASSYGLAGELFF. The DNA for the CDR3 is TGTGCCAGCTCCTATGGACTAGCGGGGGAGCTGTTTTTT.